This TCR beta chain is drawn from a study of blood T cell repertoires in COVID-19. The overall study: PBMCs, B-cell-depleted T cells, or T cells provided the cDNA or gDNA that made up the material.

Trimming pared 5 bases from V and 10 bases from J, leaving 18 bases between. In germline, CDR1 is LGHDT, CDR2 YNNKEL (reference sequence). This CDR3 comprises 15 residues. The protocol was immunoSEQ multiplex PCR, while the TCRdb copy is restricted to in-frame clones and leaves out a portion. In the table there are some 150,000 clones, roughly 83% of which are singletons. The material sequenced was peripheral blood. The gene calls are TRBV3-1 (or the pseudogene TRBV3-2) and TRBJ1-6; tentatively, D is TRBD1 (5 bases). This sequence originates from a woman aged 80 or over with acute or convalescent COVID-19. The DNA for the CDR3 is TGTGCCAGCAGCGCGGGACTCCCCGGCAGGTCACCCCTCCACTTT. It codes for CASSAGLPGRSPLHF.